This T cell receptor (beta chain) emerged from a study of cytomegalovirus exposure and HLA in healthy donors. General observations from the study: The TCR clusters that emerged in the first cohort tended, a later analysis found, to co-occur in the 110 or so validation repertoires. The classifier was said to identify cytomegalovirus status with high specificity and sensitivity. Researchers counted some 150 TCR beta chains as cytomegalovirus-associated.

The CDR3 sequence is 16 residues long. Trimming pared 3 bases from V and 0 bases from J, leaving 15 bases between. CDR1 and CDR2 from the germline V gene are SGHKS and YYEKEE (reference sequence). The protocol was immunoSEQ multiplex PCR, while the TCRdb copy is restricted to in-frame clones and leaves out a portion. The table has 150,000 to 200,000 clones, roughly 83% seen once. Notes on this clone: Its antigen is not identified.

The source material was PBMCs. The clonotype comes from a man aged 25-45 years in good health and CMV-seropositive. The rearrangement links TRBV5-5 to TRBJ1-1; possibly TRBD1 for D (5 bases). As DNA, the CDR3 is TGTGCCAGCAGCTCTACTGAGGGACTGTTGAACACTGAAGCTTTCTTT. Its translation: CASSSTEGLLNTEAFF.